The 9 T cell receptor beta chains in this list originate from one sample, sequenced in a study of CD8+ T cells in alopecia areata. Following extraction, RNA underwent reverse transcription to cDNA, which served as the sequencing template. The data were produced by immunoSEQ multiplex PCR, yet TCRdb's version contains in-frame clones alone and is incomplete. The table has about 210,000 clones, 40% to 55% seen once. The treatment denotes: oral pan-JAK inhibitor, 5-10 mg twice daily. Sequenced here: CD4+ T cells sorted from blood, sampled around week 36, from a patient treated with tofacitinib. The receptors shown here come from a human donor with alopecia areata.

The V and J genes are TRBV15 and TRBJ2-3; maybe TRBD2 (5 bases). This CDR3 contains 13 residues. Trimming pared 9 bases from V and 1 base from J, leaving 11 bases between. Germline loops: CDR1 LNHNV, CDR2 YYDKDF (reference sequence). In DNA, the CDR3 is TGTGCCACTAACAACGGGGGCACAGATACGCAGTATTTT. Translation gives CATNNGGTDTQYF.

On this clone itself: Other DNA sequences in the same sample also yield this CDR3. The rearrangement uses TRBV5-1 and TRBJ1-1, with no clear D. The V gene's germline CDR1 is SGHRS and CDR2 YFSETQ. The CDR3 is 13 residues long. V was shortened by 3 bases and J by 2 bases, with 8 bases between the two germline ends. Here the CDR3 reads CASSSYANTEAFF. DNA for the CDR3: TGCGCCAGCAGCTCTTATGCCAACACTGAAGCTTTCTTT. The whole variable domain, filled in from reference TRBV5-1 and TRBJ1-1, reads KAGVTQTPRYLIKTRGQQVTLSCSPISGHRSVSWYQQTPGQGLQFLFEYFSETQRNKGNFPGRFSGRQFSNSRSEMNVSTLELGDSALYLCASSSYANTEAFFGQGTRLTVV.

The chain couples TRBV7-9 to TRBJ1-2; D call uncertain. The CDR3 is 13 residues long. Trimming cost V 3 bases and J 7 bases, with 12 bases left between them. Germline CDR1 SEHNR, CDR2 FQNEAQ (reference sequence). CDR3 region: CASSFSTGSGYTF. CDR3 DNA sequence: TGTGCCAGCAGCTTTTCGACGGGGAGTGGCTACACCTTC.

This clone appeared a few times. A read error may produce the germline difference seen at one junction end. The chain is built from TRBV30 and TRBJ1-1; TRBD1 agrees at 12 bases. Germline CDR1 is GTSNPN and CDR2 is SVGIG (reference sequence). The CDR3 runs to 13 residues. This CDR3 is CAWSVRDRGLVRF. The CDR3 region has the DNA TGTGCCTGGAGTGTCCGGGACAGGGGGCTAGTCCGATTT.

The V and J genes are TRBV4-1 and TRBJ2-1; a weak D match, TRBD2 (6 bases). The CDR3 covers 15 residues. Germline-derived CDR1 and CDR2 are MGHRA and YSYEKL. V was trimmed by 5 bases and J by 8 bases, leaving 19 bases between them. The CDR3 loop reads CASSGRDFGVDEQFF. The CDR3, as DNA: TGCGCCAGCAGCGGCCGGGACTTTGGGGTCGATGAGCAGTTCTTC.

In its sample, this clone was seen once. The CDR3 coding sequence is TGCGCCAGCAGCCCTAGGACAGACACTGAAGCTTTCTTT. It codes for CASSPRTDTEAFF. The chain employs TRBV5-1 and TRBJ1-1, with D perhaps TRBD1 (6 bases). CDR1 and CDR2 from the germline V gene are SGHRS and YFSETQ. The CDR3 runs 13 residues. V lost 4 bases and J 3 bases, leaving 10 bases between the germline ends. Full variable domain (outside the CDR3, taken from reference TRBV5-1 and TRBJ1-1): KAGVTQTPRYLIKTRGQQVTLSCSPISGHRSVSWYQQTPGQGLQFLFEYFSETQRNKGNFPGRFSGRQFSNSRSEMNVSTLELGDSALYLCASSPRTDTEAFFGQGTRLTVV.

This clone was picked up a small number of times. The V gene is TRBV18, the J gene TRBJ2-7; 8 positions agree with TRBD1. CDR3 length equals 13 residues. CDR1 KGHSH and CDR2 LQKENI come from the germline V gene. V lost 4 bases, J lost 6 bases, and 5 bases stayed unmatched. CDR3 bases: TGTGCCAGCTCACTCGGGACAGGCGGCGAGCAGTACTTC. It specifies CASSLGTGGEQYF.

The chain uses TRBV25-1 and TRBJ2-1, with D maybe TRBD1 (5 bases). Between the trimmed V and J ends, which lost 6 bases and 5 bases, there was a span of 5 bases. The CDR3 has 11 residues. Germline CDR1 and CDR2: MGHDK and SYGVNS. CDR3: CASRQDNEQFF. For the CDR3, the DNA is TGTGCCAGCAGACAGGACAATGAGCAGTTCTTC. The entire variable domain, with the rest obtained from reference TRBV25-1 and TRBJ2-1, is as follows: EADIYQTPRYLVIGTGKKITLECSQTMGHDKMYWYQQDPGMELHLIHYSYGVNSTEKGDLSSESTVSRIRTEHFPLTLESARPSHTSQYLCASRQDNEQFFGPGTRLTVL.

CDR3 region: CASGVISGANVLTF. The CDR3 bases are TGTGCCAGCGGAGTCATCTCTGGGGCCAACGTCCTGACTTTC. The chain couples TRBV5-6 to TRBJ2-6; D remains unclear. The CDR3 spans 14 residues. The ends were cut back, 7 bases at V and 0 bases at J, with 8 bases in the middle. Germline lookup yields CDR1 SGHDT and CDR2 YYEEEE.